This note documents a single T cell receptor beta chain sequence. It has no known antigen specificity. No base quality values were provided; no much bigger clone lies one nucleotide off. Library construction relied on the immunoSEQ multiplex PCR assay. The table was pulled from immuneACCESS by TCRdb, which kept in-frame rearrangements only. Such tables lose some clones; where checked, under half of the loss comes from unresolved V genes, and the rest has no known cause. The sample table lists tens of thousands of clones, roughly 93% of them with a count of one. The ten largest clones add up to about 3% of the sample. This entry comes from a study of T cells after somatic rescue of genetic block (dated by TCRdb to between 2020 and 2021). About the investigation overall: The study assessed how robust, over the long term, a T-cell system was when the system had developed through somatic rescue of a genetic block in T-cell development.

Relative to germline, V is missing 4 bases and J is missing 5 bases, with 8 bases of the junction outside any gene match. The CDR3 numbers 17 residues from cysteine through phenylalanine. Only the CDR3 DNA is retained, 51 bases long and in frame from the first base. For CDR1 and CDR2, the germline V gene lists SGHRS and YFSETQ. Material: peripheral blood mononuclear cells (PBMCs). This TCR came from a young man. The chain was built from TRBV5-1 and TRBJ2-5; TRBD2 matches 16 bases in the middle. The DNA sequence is TGCGCCAGCAGCACGGGACTAGCGGGAGGGCCGGGGGAGACCCAGTACTTC. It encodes CASSTGLAGGPGETQYF.